A single sample is the source of the 23 T cell receptor beta chains below, sequenced in a study of T-cell memory formation after mild COVID-19. One entry per CDR3 protein, called by TCRdb with MiXCR from the 5' RACE reads. The sample carries approximately 260,000 distinct CDR3 sequences, about a sixth recorded once. Sequenced material: PBMCs or a T cell subset sorted from them (not recorded which). The receptor source for this set is a man between 18 and 29 years old who had mild COVID-19 (a few samples of this study predate the infection). Cell type and time point are not known.

The chain joins TRBV6-5 to TRBJ2-3; TRBD2 agrees at 8 bases. Losses at the gene ends were 6 bases for V and 6 bases for J; bases not matched to a gene: 11. Germline V gene data show CDR1 as MNHEY and CDR2 as SVGAGI. There are 15 residues in the CDR3. CDR3 loop: CASRAGLGSSDTQYF. CDR3 in DNA: TGTGCCAGCAGGGCGGGACTAGGGTCGTCGGATACGCAGTATTTT.

The CDR3 DNA reads as TGCGCCAGCAGCTGGGACAGGGGTGGAGGCTGGCCTTACGAGCAGTACTTC. The encoded protein is CASSWDRGGGWPYEQYF. V gene TRBV5-1 combines with J gene TRBJ2-7, with TRBD1 identical over 10 bases. Germline V gene data show CDR1 as SGHRS and CDR2 as YFSETQ. This CDR3 is 17 amino acids long. With 3 bases clipped from V and 4 bases from J, the junction kept 13 bases outside the gene matches.

This clonotype showed up just a few times. The chain recombines TRBV29-1 with TRBJ2-5, with D perhaps matching TRBD2 (6 bases). V dropped 6 bases and J dropped 4 bases, with 15 bases sitting between them. CDR3 length equals 13 residues. Germline CDR1 SQVTM, CDR2 ANQGSEA. This chain's CDR3 is CSVIWRGRETQYF. The CDR3 DNA follows: TGCAGCGTGATATGGCGGGGCCGAGAGACCCAGTACTTC.

This clonotype was counted only a few times. The CDR3 DNA follows: TGTGCCACCCAGGACACAGCGAATTCACCCCTCCACTTT. It is translated as CATQDTANSPLHF. The V gene is TRBV6-6, the J gene TRBJ1-6, with TRBD1 as a possible D gene (5 bases). Germline CDR1 MNHNY, CDR2 SVGAGI (reference sequence). Trimming pared 10 bases from V and 7 bases from J, leaving 14 bases between. CDR3 length: 13 residues.

The chain couples TRBV6-1 to TRBJ1-2, with no clear D. Trimming stripped 10 bases from V and 2 bases from J, with 8 bases between. This CDR3 region has 11 residues. CDR1 MNHNS and CDR2 SASEGT come from the germline V gene. The CDR3 DNA follows: TGTGCCACCACACAGAACTATGGCTACACCTTC. Residues: CATTQNYGYTF.

This clonotype was found a few times. The chain recombines TRBV7-3 with TRBJ2-3, with D tentatively TRBD1 (6 bases). V shed 8 bases and J shed 0 bases, with 12 bases lying between them. The CDR3 runs 14 residues. Germline V CDR1 and CDR2: SGHTA, FQGTGA. The CDR3 loop reads CASSTGTSTDTQYF. As DNA, the CDR3 is TGTGCCAGCTCAACGGGGACAAGCACAGATACGCAGTATTTT. Full variable domain (missing parts from reference TRBV7-3 and TRBJ2-3): GAGVSQTPSNKVTEKGKYVELRCDPISGHTALYWYRQSLGQGPEFLIYFQGTGAADDSGLPNDRFFAVRPEGSVSTLKIQRTERGDSAVYLCASSTGTSTDTQYFGPGTRLTVL.

The chain is built from TRBV6-5 and TRBJ1-1, with a tentative D call TRBD1 (5 bases). The length of the CDR3 is 16 residues. V was trimmed by 4 bases and J by 7 bases, leaving 22 bases between them. Germline V lookup: CDR1 MNHEY, CDR2 SVGAGI. The CDR3 loop is CASSFYFPPGGSEAFF. The CDR3 DNA is TGTGCCAGCAGTTTCTACTTTCCTCCCGGGGGGAGTGAAGCTTTCTTT.

The chain couples TRBV4-1 to TRBJ1-6, with no clear D. Germline V gives CDR1 MGHRA, CDR2 YSYEKL. The CDR3 contains 13 residues. Trimming pared 1 base from V and 7 bases from J, leaving 5 bases between. CDR3 coding DNA: TGCGCCAGCAGCCAAGGAGTAAATTCACCCCTCCACTTT. The encoded protein is CASSQGVNSPLHF.

This clonotype was counted between two and nine times. The rearrangement uses TRBV6-1 and TRBJ2-2; no clear D. CDR3 length equals 13 residues. V lost 2 bases to trimming and J lost 7 bases, with 8 bases between them. The germline gives CDR1 MNHNS, CDR2 SASEGT. CDR3 protein: CASSELGGGELFF. The CDR3 DNA reads TGTGCCAGCAGTGAATTGGGCGGCGGGGAGCTGTTTTTT.

In its sample, this clonotype was seen a few times. The chain combines TRBV6-2 or TRBV6-3 with TRBJ2-7; no reliable D call. The germline gives CDR1 MNHEY, CDR2 SVGEGT. Trimming removed 8 bases from V and 3 bases from J, with 11 bases in between. The CDR3 has 12 residues. The CDR3 region is CASGQSLYEQYF. In DNA form, the CDR3 reads TGTGCCAGCGGCCAGAGCCTCTACGAGCAGTACTTC.

This clonotype showed up just a few times. The V and J genes are TRBV4-2 and TRBJ2-7, with 12 bases identical to TRBD2. This CDR3 region has 18 residues. Germline V gene lookup returns CDR1 LGHNA and CDR2 YNFKEQ. Trimming at V came to 0 bases and at J to 3 bases, leaving 9 bases not matched to a gene. The DNA of the CDR3 is TGTGCCAGCAGCCAAGATACTACTAGCGGGGGGACATACTACGAGCAGTACTTC. The encoded protein is CASSQDTTSGGTYYEQYF.

In nucleotides, the CDR3 is TGTGCCACCAGCGTGGGACAGCTCACCGGGGAGCTGTTTTTT. Its translation is CATSVGQLTGELFF. The chain joins TRBV6-5 to TRBJ2-2; 7 bases map to TRBD1. CDR1 and CDR2 (germline): MNHEY, SVGAGI. Losses at the gene ends were 10 bases for V and 4 bases for J; bases not matched to a gene: 9. The CDR3 loop spans 14 amino acids.

This clonotype was observed a few times. The CDR3 here is CASRQAYEQYF. The CDR3 DNA reads TGTGCCAGCAGACAAGCATACGAGCAGTACTTC. This rearrangement joins TRBV6-5 to TRBJ2-7; no reliable D call. The germline CDR1 and CDR2 sequences are MNHEY and SVGAGI. This CDR3 has 11 residues. Trimming took off 6 bases at V and 4 bases at J, with 7 bases between the two ends.

This clonotype has just a few counts. V and J are TRBV7-2 and TRBJ2-5, with D perhaps matching TRBD2 (6 bases). This CDR3 has 16 residues. CDR1 is SGHTA and CDR2 is FQGNSA in the germline V gene. Trimming removed 2 bases at V and 5 bases at J, with 18 bases between. The DNA of the CDR3 is TGTGCCAGCAGCTTAATGGCCGACCGGGAGCTCGAGACCCAGTACTTC. Amino acid sequence: CASSLMADRELETQYF.

The table lists this clonotype with a few counts. The chain uses TRBV29-1 and TRBJ1-2; 9 nucleotides agree with TRBD1. The CDR3 consists of 12 residues. Germline-derived CDR1 and CDR2 are SQVTM and ANQGSEA. V was clipped by 6 bases and J by 5 bases; unmatched bases: 4. The CDR3, as DNA: TGCAGCGTAAAAGGACAGGGGTATGGCTACACCTTC. Amino acids: CSVKGQGYGYTF. Based on the CDR3 plus reference TRBV29-1 and TRBJ1-2, the full variable domain is SAVISQKPSRDICQRGTSLTIQCQVDSQVTMMFWYRQQPGQSLTLIATANQGSEATYESGFVIDKFPISRPNLTFSTLTVSNMSPEDSSIYLCSVKGQGYGYTFGSGTRLTVV.

This clonotype was seen at least ten times. Relative to the germline gene, one junction end is altered; a read error may explain this. V and J are TRBV10-3 and TRBJ2-3; D could derive from TRBD1 or TRBD2 (5 bases each). CDR1 ENHRY and CDR2 SYGVKD come from the germline V gene. CDR3 size: 12 residues. The DNA for the CDR3 is TGTGCCATAAGTGGGGGTACAGATACGCAGTATTTT. It translates to CAISGGTDTQYF.

The chain links TRBV18 to TRBJ2-1, with TRBD2 matching over 13 bases. CDR3 length: 16 amino acids. The V gene's germline CDR1 is KGHSH and CDR2 LQKENI. V dropped 2 bases and J dropped 8; count of bases not matched to a gene: 6. As DNA, the CDR3 is TGTGCCAGCTCACCAAAGACTAGCGGGGGGCGTGATGAGCAGTTCTTC. This translates into CASSPKTSGGRDEQFF.

This clonotype occurred a few times. V usage is TRBV29-1 and J usage is TRBJ1-2; no reliable D call. Germline V gives CDR1 SQVTM, CDR2 ANQGSEA. Trimming stripped 4 bases from V and 1 base from J, with 4 bases between. This CDR3 has 11 residues. As DNA, the CDR3 is TGCAGCGTTGCCGTTAACTATGGCTACACCTTC. Residues: CSVAVNYGYTF.

This clonotype turned up a few times. DNA for the CDR3: TGTGCCAGCAGCCCCGGACTAGCGGGGTCCTACGAGCAGTACTTC. It yields the protein CASSPGLAGSYEQYF. The rearrangement joins TRBV5-4 to TRBJ2-7, with TRBD2 identical over 12 bases. CDR3 length: 15 amino acids. The germline CDR1 and CDR2 sequences are SGHNT and YYREEE (reference sequence). The trim removed 4 bases at V and 1 base at J, leaving 3 bases unmatched. Combining the CDR3 with reference TRBV5-4 and TRBJ2-7 gives the whole variable domain ETGVTQSPTHLIKTRGQQVTLRCSSQSGHNTVSWYQQALGQGPQFIFQYYREEENGRGNFPPRFSGLQFPNYSSELNVNALELDDSALYLCASSPGLAGSYEQYFGPGTRLTVT.

The V gene is TRBV5-1, the J gene TRBJ1-1; D is unclear. The CDR3 contains 13 residues. Trimming cost V 1 base and J 2 bases, with 6 bases left between them. CDR1 and CDR2 from the germline V gene are SGHRS and YFSETQ. CDR3 protein: CASSLPANTEAFF. CDR3 bases: TGCGCCAGCAGCTTGCCAGCTAACACTGAAGCTTTCTTT.

This clonotype was recorded a few times. This chain links TRBV3-1 with TRBJ1-4; 9 bases map to TRBD1. The CDR3 loop spans 14 amino acids. The junction had 2 bases not matched to a gene; V was cut back by 4 bases and J by 5 bases. CDR1 and CDR2 from the germline V gene are LGHDT and YNNKEL (reference sequence). This CDR3 reads CASSRQGENEKLFF. The CDR3 DNA follows: TGTGCCAGCAGCCGACAGGGGGAGAATGAAAAACTGTTTTTT.

The rearrangement joins TRBV7-2 to TRBJ2-5; TRBD2 might be the D (5 bases). Germline-derived CDR1 and CDR2 are SGHTA and FQGNSA. This CDR3 spans 14 amino acids. V gave up 4 bases and J gave up 5 bases, with 14 bases separating them. CDR3 DNA sequence: TGTGCCAGCAGCTCCGGACTCTGGGGTGAGACCCAGTACTTC. Its protein product is CASSSGLWGETQYF.

V and J are TRBV25-1 and TRBJ1-6, with D possibly being TRBD1 (6 bases). The V and J ends lost 3 bases and 7 bases respectively, with 19 bases between them. Germline V gene lookup returns CDR1 MGHDK and CDR2 SYGVNS. The CDR3 has 17 amino acids. The CDR3 nucleotides read TGTGCCAGCAGTGAGTCCCGCAGGGCAGGGGCAAATTCACCCCTCCACTTT. This encodes CASSESRRAGANSPLHF.